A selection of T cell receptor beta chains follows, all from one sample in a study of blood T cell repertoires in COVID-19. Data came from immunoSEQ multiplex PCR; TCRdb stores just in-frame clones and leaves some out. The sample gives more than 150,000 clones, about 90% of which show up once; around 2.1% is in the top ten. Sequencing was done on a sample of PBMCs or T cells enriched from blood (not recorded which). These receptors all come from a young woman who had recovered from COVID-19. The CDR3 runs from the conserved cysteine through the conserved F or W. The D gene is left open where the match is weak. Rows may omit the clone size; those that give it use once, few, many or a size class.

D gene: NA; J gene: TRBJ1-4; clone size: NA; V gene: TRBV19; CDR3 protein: CASSFSLKVGGGEEKLFF; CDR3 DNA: TGTGCCAGTAGTTTCTCCCTCAAAGTTGGGGGAGGTGAGGAAAAACTGTTTTTT
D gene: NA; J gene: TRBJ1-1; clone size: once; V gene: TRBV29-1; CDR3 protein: CSVDTDLRSNTEAFF; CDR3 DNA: TGCAGCGTTGATACAGACCTGCGTTCGAACACTGAAGCTTTCTTT
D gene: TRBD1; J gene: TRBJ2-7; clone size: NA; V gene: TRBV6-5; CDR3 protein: CASSQGQGLPYEQYF; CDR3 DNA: TGTGCCAGCAGCCAGGGACAGGGTCTTCCCTACGAGCAGTACTTC
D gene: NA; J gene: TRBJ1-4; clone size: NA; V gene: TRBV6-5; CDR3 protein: CASSKPGYRNEKLFF; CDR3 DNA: TGTGCCAGCAGTAAACCAGGGTATCGTAATGAAAAACTGTTTTTT
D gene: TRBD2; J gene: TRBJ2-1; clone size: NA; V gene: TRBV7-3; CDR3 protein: CASSLASAGGFNEQFF; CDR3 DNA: TGTGCCAGCAGCTTGGCTTCAGCGGGGGGCTTTAATGAGCAGTTCTTC
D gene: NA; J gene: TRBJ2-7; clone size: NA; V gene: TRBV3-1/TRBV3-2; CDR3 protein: CASSQDALPGYEQYF; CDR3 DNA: TGTGCCAGCAGCCAAGATGCCCTACCGGGCTACGAGCAGTACTTC
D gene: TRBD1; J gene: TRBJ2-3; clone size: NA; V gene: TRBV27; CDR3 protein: CASSLKQGAITDTQYF; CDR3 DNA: TGTGCCAGCAGTTTAAAACAGGGGGCCATCACAGATACGCAGTATTTT
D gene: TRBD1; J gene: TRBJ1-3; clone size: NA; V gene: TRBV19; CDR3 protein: CASSIGGTGTAKKNTIYF; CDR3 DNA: TGTGCCAGTAGTATAGGAGGAACCGGGACAGCGAAAAAGAACACCATATATTTT
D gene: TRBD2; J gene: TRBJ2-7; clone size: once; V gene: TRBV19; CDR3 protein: CASSTGLAGAEQYF; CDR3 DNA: TGTGCCAGTAGTACCGGACTAGCGGGAGCCGAGCAGTACTTC
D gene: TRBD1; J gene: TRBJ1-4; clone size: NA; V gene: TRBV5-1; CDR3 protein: CASSLDPAGGTKEKLFF; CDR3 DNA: TGCGCCAGCAGCTTGGATCCGGCAGGGGGGACAAAGGAAAAACTGTTTTTT
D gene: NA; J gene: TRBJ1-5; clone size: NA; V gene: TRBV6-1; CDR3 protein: CASSENREQPQHF; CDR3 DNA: TGTGCCAGCAGTGAAAACAGGGAACAGCCCCAGCATTTT
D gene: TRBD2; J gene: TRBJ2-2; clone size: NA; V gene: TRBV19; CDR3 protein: CASSTGGGRWANTGELFF; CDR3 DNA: TGTGCCAGTAGTACGGGTGGCGGGAGATGGGCGAACACCGGGGAGCTGTTTTTT
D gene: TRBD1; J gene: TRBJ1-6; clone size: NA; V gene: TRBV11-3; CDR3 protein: CASRDRSSPLHF; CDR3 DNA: TGTGCCAGCAGGGACAGGAGTTCACCCCTCCACTTT
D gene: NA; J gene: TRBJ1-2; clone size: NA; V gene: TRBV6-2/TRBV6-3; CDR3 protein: CASSYPLDYGYTF; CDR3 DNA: TGTGCCAGCAGTTACCCTCTCGACTATGGCTACACCTTC
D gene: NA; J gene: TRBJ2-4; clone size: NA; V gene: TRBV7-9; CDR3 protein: CASSFPAGLAKNIQYF; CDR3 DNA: TGTGCCAGCAGCTTCCCCGCGGGGTTAGCCAAAAACATTCAGTACTTC
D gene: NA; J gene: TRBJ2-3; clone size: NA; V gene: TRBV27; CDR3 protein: CASTLGVGASTDTQYF; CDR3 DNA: TGTGCCAGCACCTTGGGGGTGGGGGCCTCCACAGATACGCAGTATTTT
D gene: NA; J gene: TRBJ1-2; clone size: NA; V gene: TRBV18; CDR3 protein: CASSPEQLLSGYTF; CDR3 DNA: TGTGCCAGCTCACCCGAGCAACTATTGAGTGGCTACACCTTC
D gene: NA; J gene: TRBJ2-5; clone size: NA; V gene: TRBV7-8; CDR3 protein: CASSLGSGVHPKETQYF; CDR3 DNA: TGTGCCAGCAGCTTAGGGTCAGGGGTCCATCCAAAAGAGACCCAGTACTTC
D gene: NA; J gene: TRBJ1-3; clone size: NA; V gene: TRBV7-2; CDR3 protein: CASAETGFSGNTIYF; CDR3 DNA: TGTGCCAGCGCTGAGACAGGCTTCTCTGGAAACACCATATATTTT
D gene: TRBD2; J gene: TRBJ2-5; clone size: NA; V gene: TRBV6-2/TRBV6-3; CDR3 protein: CASSYPRGGEETQYF; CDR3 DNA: TGTGCCAGCAGTTACCCCCGGGGGGGGGAAGAGACCCAGTACTTC
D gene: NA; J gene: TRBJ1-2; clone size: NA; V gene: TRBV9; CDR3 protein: CASSPATGTFNYGYTF; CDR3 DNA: TGTGCCAGCAGCCCAGCGACAGGAACCTTTAACTATGGCTACACCTTC
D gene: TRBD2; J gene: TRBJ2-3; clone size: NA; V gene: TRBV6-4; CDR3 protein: CASRRLAGGTDTQYF; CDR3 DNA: TGTGCCAGCAGGAGACTAGCGGGAGGGACAGATACGCAGTATTTT
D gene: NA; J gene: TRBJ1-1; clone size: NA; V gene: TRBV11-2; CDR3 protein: CASSSPSGGTEAFF; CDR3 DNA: TGTGCCAGCAGCTCTCCCTCCGGAGGCACTGAAGCTTTCTTT
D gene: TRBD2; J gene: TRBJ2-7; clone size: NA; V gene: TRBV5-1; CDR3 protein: CASSLGLAGVGEQYF; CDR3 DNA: TGCGCCAGCAGCTTGGGACTAGCGGGAGTAGGCGAGCAGTACTTC
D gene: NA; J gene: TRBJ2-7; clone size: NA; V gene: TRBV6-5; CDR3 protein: CASSLGLLSYEQYF; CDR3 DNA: TGTGCCAGCAGCCTTGGACTATTATCCTACGAGCAGTACTTC
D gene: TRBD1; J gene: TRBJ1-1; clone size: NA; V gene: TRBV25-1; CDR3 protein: CASSESGGTEAFF; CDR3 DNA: TGTGCCAGCAGTGAATCAGGGGGCACTGAAGCTTTCTTT
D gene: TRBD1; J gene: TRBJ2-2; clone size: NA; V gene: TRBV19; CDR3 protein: CASSIPQGAINGELFF; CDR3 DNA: TGTGCCAGTAGTATCCCACAGGGGGCAATAAATGGGGAGCTGTTTTTT
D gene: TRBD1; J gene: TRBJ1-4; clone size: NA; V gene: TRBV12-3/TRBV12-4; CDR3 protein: CASSFQGGEKLFF; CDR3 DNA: TGTGCCAGCAGTTTTCAGGGGGGTGAAAAACTGTTTTTT
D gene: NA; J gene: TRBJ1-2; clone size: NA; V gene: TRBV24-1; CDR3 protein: CATSDFRGGYTF; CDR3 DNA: TGTGCCACCAGTGATTTTAGGGGCGGCTACACCTTC
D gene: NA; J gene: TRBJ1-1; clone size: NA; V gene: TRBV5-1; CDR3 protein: CASSRGRVNTEAFF; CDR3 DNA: TGCGCCAGCAGCCGTGGGAGGGTTAATACTGAAGCTTTCTTT
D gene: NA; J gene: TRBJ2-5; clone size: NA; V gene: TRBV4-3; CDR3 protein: CASSQDPGVQETQYF; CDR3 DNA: TGCGCCAGCAGCCAAGACCCGGGGGTCCAAGAGACCCAGTACTTC
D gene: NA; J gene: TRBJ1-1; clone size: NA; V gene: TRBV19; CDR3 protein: CASSTRRGTLTEAFF; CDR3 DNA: TGTGCCAGTAGTACAAGACGTGGGACACTCACTGAAGCTTTCTTT
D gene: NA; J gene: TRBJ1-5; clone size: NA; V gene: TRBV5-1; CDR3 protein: CASSLEGRGGQPQHF; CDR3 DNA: TGCGCCAGCAGCTTGGAAGGGAGGGGAGGTCAGCCCCAGCATTTT